This T cell receptor (beta chain) was recovered during a study of radiation and T cells in renal cell carcinoma. Looking at the study overall: Nephrectomy followed 15 Gy stereotactic body radiation by 4 weeks. Study-level points and caveats: From baseline, blood top tumor clonotypes peaked at 2 weeks post-radiation.

In regard to this clone: Antigen unknown.

Noted time point: baseline pretreatment blood. Treatment indicated: 15 Gy SBRT to primary tumor, nephrectomy 4 weeks later. The tumor was a clear cell renal cell carcinoma. Trimming removed 1 base at V and 0 bases at J, with 4 bases between. Germline lookup yields CDR1 SGHTA and CDR2 FQGNSA. The CDR3 covers 15 residues. Using immunoSEQ multiplex PCR, the repertoire was profiled, and TCRdb retains in-frame clones only, with some absent. The repertoire holds 130,000 to 150,000 clones, with roughly 84% as singletons. This clonotype was obtained from a woman aged 45-65 years with renal cell carcinoma. This specimen consisted of blood, obtained from a patient whose treatment included radiotherapy and nephrectomy. The chain is built from TRBV7-2 and TRBJ2-6; D not certain. CDR3 sequence reads: CASSLGRSGANVLTF. The DNA of the CDR3 is TGTGCCAGCAGCTTAGGCCGCTCTGGGGCCAACGTCCTGACTTTC.